Listed here are 7 T cell receptor beta chains from one sample, sequenced in a study of cytomegalovirus exposure and HLA in healthy donors. Here immunoSEQ multiplex PCR was the method, and the copy in TCRdb shows in-frame clones only, minus some. The sample comprises 100,000 to 150,000 clones, about 90% of which are singletons, and around 1.5% rests with the top ten. Sequencing was done on a sample of PBMCs. The receptors were sampled from a man aged 25-40 years in good health and CMV-seronegative.

This rearrangement joins TRBV27 to TRBJ1-4; 7 nucleotides agree with TRBD1. In germline, CDR1 is MNHEY, CDR2 SMNVEV (reference sequence). J gave up 3 bases and V 2 bases, and 6 bases lay outside the gene matches. This CDR3 spans 16 amino acids. The CDR3, as DNA: TGTGCCAGCAGTTTAGCCCAGGGGGAGTCTAATGAAAAACTGTTTTTT. It is translated as CASSLAQGESNEKLFF.

The chain is built from TRBV7-2 and TRBJ2-2; 8 nucleotides match TRBD1. The trim removed 10 bases at V and 1 base at J, leaving 5 bases unmatched. This CDR3 comprises 14 residues. Germline-derived CDR1 and CDR2 are SGHTA and FQGNSA. The CDR3 here is CATRGTGNTGELFF. In DNA, the CDR3 is TGTGCCACCCGAGGGACAGGGAACACCGGGGAGCTGTTTTTT.

This clone is a singleton in its sample. The chain links TRBV30 to TRBJ1-5; D is possibly TRBD1 (6 bases). Germline CDR1 and CDR2: GTSNPN and SVGIG (reference sequence). V lost 1 base to trimming and J lost 6 bases, with 10 bases between them. The CDR3 extends over 13 amino acids. The CDR3 is CAWSGGGSQPQHF. The CDR3 DNA reads TGTGCCTGGAGTGGGGGGGGCAGTCAGCCCCAGCATTTT. The full variable domain, completed using reference TRBV30 and TRBJ1-5, is SQTIHQWPATLVQPVGSPLSLECTVEGTSNPNLYWYRQAAGRGLQLLFYSVGIGQISSEVPQNLSASRPQDRQFILSSKKLLLSDSGFYLCAWSGGGSQPQHFGDGTRLSIL.

The chain joins TRBV5-1 to TRBJ1-4; maybe TRBD1 (5 bases). The V gene's germline CDR1 is SGHRS and CDR2 YFSETQ. This CDR3 is 14 amino acids long. V was pared by 7 bases and J by 5 bases, with 15 bases between. CDR3 DNA sequence: TGCGCCAGCTCTCTACGGACACCCAATGAAAAACTGTTTTTT. Translating it yields CASSLRTPNEKLFF.

The V call is TRBV19, the J call TRBJ2-1, with 9 nucleotides matching TRBD2. Per germline, CDR1 LNHDA and CDR2 SQIVND (reference sequence). V gave up 3 bases and J gave up 0 bases; unmatched junction bases: 6. The CDR3 is 17 amino acids. CDR3 DNA: TGTGCCAGTAGTATCCTTAGCGGGAGCCTCTCCTACAATGAGCAGTTCTTC. Its translation: CASSILSGSLSYNEQFF.

The chain links TRBV7-2 to TRBJ2-3; 9 bases match TRBD2. V trimming: 1 base; J trimming: 0 bases; junction bases outside the gene matches: 5. The CDR3 covers 17 residues. Germline CDR1 and CDR2: SGHTA and FQGNSA. CDR3 DNA: TGTGCCAGCAGCTTAGTGGCTAGCGGGGAAAGCACAGATACGCAGTATTTT. Its protein is CASSLVASGESTDTQYF. Full variable domain (remainder filled in from reference TRBV7-2 and TRBJ2-3): GAGVSQSPSNKVTEKGKDVELRCDPISGHTALYWYRQSLGQGLEFLIYFQGNSAPDKSGLPSDRFSAERTGGSVSTLTIQRTQQEDSAVYLCASSLVASGESTDTQYFGPGTRLTVL.

The gene calls are TRBV5-1 and TRBJ1-1, with a weak D call TRBD1 (6 bases). The CDR3 is 16 residues long. V lost 1 base and J 2 bases, leaving 15 bases between the germline ends. Germline lookup yields CDR1 SGHRS and CDR2 YFSETQ. CDR3 loop: CASSLPFRDNNTEAFF. In DNA form, the CDR3 reads TGCGCCAGCAGCTTGCCATTCCGGGACAACAACACTGAAGCTTTCTTT.